The sample holds one count of the clone carrying this TCR beta chain. Its antigen is undetermined. Method: immunoSEQ multiplex PCR; TCRdb's copy keeps in-frame clones and lacks some. The sample records 75,000 to 95,000 clones, around 80% being singletons. These data come from a study of T cell clones after liver transplantation. The overall study: TCRbeta sequencing after a pre-transplant mixed lymphocyte reaction identified graft-donor-reactive clones, later tracked in post-transplant blood.

Study findings and constraints: In most of the 8 subjects, circulating graft-donor-reactive CD4 TCRbeta sequences fell significantly after transplant.

The clonotype comes from a human patient who received a liver transplant. T cells may partly derive from the graft donor. This material consisted of CD4+ T cells from blood, taken less than 50 months after liver transplant.

CDR3 in DNA: TGTGCCAGCAGCTCAAAGGGGGGGATTAATCAGCCCCAGCATTTT. Protein sequence: CASSSKGGINQPQHF. The genes are TRBV11-2 and TRBJ1-5; D may be TRBD1 (6 bases). This CDR3 has 15 amino acids. The germline V gene has CDR1 SGHAT and CDR2 FQNNGV. V dropped 4 bases and J dropped 4 bases, with 14 bases sitting between them.